Following are 9 T cell receptor beta chains from one sample sequenced in a study of CD8 T cells in ankylosing spondylitis. TCRdb recomputed calls from the 5' RACE reads with MiXCR, one row per CDR3 protein. The table includes about 42,000 distinct CDR3 sequences, 3% to 4.5% detected once. The specimen was blood, either unsorted or a sorted T cell fraction (not recorded which). These receptors all stem from a female donor with ankylosing spondylitis or in good health (not recorded which).

This clonotype was seen ten or more times. The chain joins TRBV9 to TRBJ2-1, with TRBD2 matching 8 bases. The V gene end was trimmed by 2 bases and the J gene end by 6 bases; junction bases not matched to a gene: 7. The CDR3 length is 15 residues. Germline V gives CDR1 SGDLS, CDR2 YYNGEE. CDR3 amino acids: CASSVTAGVSNEQFF. The CDR3 bases are TGTGCCAGCAGCGTGACAGCGGGGGTAAGCAATGAGCAGTTCTTC.

This clonotype was recorded many times. This CDR3 is CASSTLAGRGETQYF. For the CDR3, the DNA is TGTGCCAGCAGCACCTTAGCGGGGAGGGGAGAGACCCAGTACTTC. The chain is built from TRBV9 and TRBJ2-5, with 8 bases identical to TRBD2. The V gene end was trimmed by 4 bases and the J gene end by 4 bases; junction bases not matched to a gene: 9. The CDR3 totals 15 residues. Germline V CDR1 and CDR2: SGDLS, YYNGEE.

This clonotype was detected ten times or more. The gene calls are TRBV9 and TRBJ2-7, with D perhaps matching TRBD1 (8 bases). The germline gives CDR1 SGDLS, CDR2 YYNGEE. Trimming left V 3 bases short and J 0 bases short, with 16 bases between. This CDR3 has 16 amino acids. The CDR3 region is CASSAKQGGSSYEQYF. Written as DNA, the CDR3 is TGTGCCAGCAGCGCCAAACAGGGGGGGAGCTCCTACGAGCAGTACTTC.

Ten or more counts support this clonotype. The chain employs TRBV9 and TRBJ1-2, with 8 bases fitting TRBD1. V trimming: 0 bases; J trimming: 4 bases; junction bases outside the gene matches: 8. CDR1 and CDR2 (germline): SGDLS, YYNGEE. The CDR3 is 16 residues long. CDR3 region: CASSVEGTGYVYGYTF. Written as DNA, the CDR3 is TGTGCCAGCAGCGTAGAGGGGACAGGTTACGTCTATGGCTACACCTTC.

This clonotype was seen many times. The rearrangement uses TRBV9 and TRBJ1-3; maybe TRBD1 (5 bases). Trimming left V 3 bases short and J 0 bases short, with 16 bases between. This CDR3 region has 17 residues. CDR1 and CDR2 from the germline V gene are SGDLS and YYNGEE. In DNA form, the CDR3 reads TGTGCCAGCAGCGCTAACCCGGGACCCTTCTCTGGAAACACCATATATTTT. It is translated as CASSANPGPFSGNTIYF.

This clonotype was seen repeatedly, ten times or more. The chain uses TRBV9 and TRBJ1-2; D not certain. The CDR3 contains 13 residues. CDR1 is SGDLS and CDR2 is YYNGEE in the germline V gene. V lost 4 bases and J 8 bases, leaving 15 bases between the germline ends. Here the CDR3 reads CASSLGFGNGYTF. CDR3 bases: TGTGCCAGCAGCCTGGGATTCGGTAACGGCTACACCTTC.

The sample holds many counts of this clonotype. The V and J genes are TRBV9 and TRBJ1-1; D gene unclear. The germline gives CDR1 SGDLS, CDR2 YYNGEE. The CDR3 consists of 14 residues. Deletions cut 0 bases from V and 1 base from J, with 7 bases between. The CDR3: CASSVAPQNTEAFF. The CDR3 bases are TGTGCCAGCAGCGTAGCTCCACAGAACACTGAAGCTTTCTTT.

This clonotype is medium-sized in the sample. This chain joins TRBV9 and TRBJ1-2; D ambiguous. The CDR3 consists of 11 residues. The germline V gene has CDR1 SGDLS and CDR2 YYNGEE. Trimming pared 4 bases from V and 8 bases from J, leaving 9 bases between. In nucleotides, the CDR3 is TGTGCCAGCAGCTCGGAGTGGGGCTACACCTTC. Its protein product is CASSSEWGYTF. Based on the CDR3 plus reference TRBV9 and TRBJ1-2, the full variable domain is DSGVTQTPKHLITATGQRVTLRCSPRSGDLSVYWYQQSLDQGLQFLIQYYNGEERAKGNILERFSAQQFPDLHSELNLSSLELGDSALYFCASSSEWGYTFGSGTRLTVV.

This clonotype was recorded many times. The V gene is TRBV9, the J gene TRBJ2-7, with TRBD1 as a possible D gene (6 bases). Germline V gene data show CDR1 as SGDLS and CDR2 as YYNGEE. The CDR3 has 17 residues. Between the trimmed V and J ends, which lost 3 bases and 0 bases, there was a span of 19 bases. CDR3 sequence: CASSEGPDRQVSYEQYF. The CDR3 nucleotides read TGTGCCAGCAGCGAGGGGCCCGATCGACAGGTCTCCTACGAGCAGTACTTC.